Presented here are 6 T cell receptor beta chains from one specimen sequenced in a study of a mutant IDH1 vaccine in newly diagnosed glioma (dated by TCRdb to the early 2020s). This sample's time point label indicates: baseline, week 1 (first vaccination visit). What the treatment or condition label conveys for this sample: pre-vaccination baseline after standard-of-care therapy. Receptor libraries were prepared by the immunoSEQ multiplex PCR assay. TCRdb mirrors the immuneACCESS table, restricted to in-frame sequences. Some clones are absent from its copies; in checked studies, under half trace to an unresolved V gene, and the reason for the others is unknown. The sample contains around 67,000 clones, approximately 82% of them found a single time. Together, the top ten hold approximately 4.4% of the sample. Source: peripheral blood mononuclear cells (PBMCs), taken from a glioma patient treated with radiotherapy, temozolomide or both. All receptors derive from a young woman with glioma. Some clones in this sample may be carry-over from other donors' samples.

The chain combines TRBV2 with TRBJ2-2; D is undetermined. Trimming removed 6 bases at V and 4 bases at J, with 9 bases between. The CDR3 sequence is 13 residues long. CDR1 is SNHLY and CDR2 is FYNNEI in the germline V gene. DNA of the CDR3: TGTGCCAGCAGAACGACTTTCACCGGGGAGCTGTTTTTT. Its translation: CASRTTFTGELFF.

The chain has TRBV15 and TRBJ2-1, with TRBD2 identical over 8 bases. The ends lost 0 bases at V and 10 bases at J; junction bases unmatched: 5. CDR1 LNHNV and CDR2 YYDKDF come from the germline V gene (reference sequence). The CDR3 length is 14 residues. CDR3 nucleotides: TGTGCCACCAGCAGAGATCTAGGCGGGGGGGAGCAGTTCTTC. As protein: CATSRDLGGGEQFF. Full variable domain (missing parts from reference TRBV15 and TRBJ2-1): DAMVIQNPRYQVTQFGKPVTLSCSQTLNHNVMYWYQQKSSQAPKLLFHYYDKDFNNEADTPDNFQSRRPNTSFCFLDIRSPGLGDTAMYLCATSRDLGGGEQFFGPGTRLTVL.

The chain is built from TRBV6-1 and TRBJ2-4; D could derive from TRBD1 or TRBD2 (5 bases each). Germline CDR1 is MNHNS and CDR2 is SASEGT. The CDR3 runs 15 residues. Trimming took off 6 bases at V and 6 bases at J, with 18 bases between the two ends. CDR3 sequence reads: CASSFSAVGTNIQYF. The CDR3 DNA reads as TGTGCCAGCAGCTTCTCCGCCGTGGGGACAAACATTCAGTACTTC.

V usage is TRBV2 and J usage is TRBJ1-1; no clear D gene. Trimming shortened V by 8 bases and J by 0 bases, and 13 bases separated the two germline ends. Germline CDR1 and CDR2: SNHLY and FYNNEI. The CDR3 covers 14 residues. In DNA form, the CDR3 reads TGTGCCAGCTCGGTTCTCATCATGAACACTGAAGCTTTCTTT. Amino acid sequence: CASSVLIMNTEAFF.

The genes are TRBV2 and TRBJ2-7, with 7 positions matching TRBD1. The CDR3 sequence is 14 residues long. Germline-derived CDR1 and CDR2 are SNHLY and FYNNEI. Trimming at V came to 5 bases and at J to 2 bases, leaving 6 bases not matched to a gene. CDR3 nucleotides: TGTGCCAGCAGTCGGCAGGGGGTTACCTACGAGCAGTACTTC. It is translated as CASSRQGVTYEQYF.

Here the CDR3 reads CASSAEGRTYNEQFF. Written as DNA, the CDR3 is TGTGCCAGCAGCGCGGAGGGGAGGACCTACAATGAGCAGTTCTTC. The chain has TRBV9 and TRBJ2-1, with a possible D match to TRBD2 (6 bases). Trimming stripped 3 bases from V and 2 bases from J, with 12 bases between. Germline CDR1 and CDR2: SGDLS and YYNGEE. This CDR3 comprises 15 residues.